The following is a TCR beta chain sequence with its context. Deletions cut 2 bases from V and 9 bases from J, with 11 bases between. This CDR3 is 13 amino acids long. Germline CDR1 MNHEY, CDR2 SVGEGT. The sample comes from a study of blood T cell repertoires in COVID-19. Study information: COVID-19 samples, acute and convalescent, were from the United States, Italy and Spain. Nucleic acid was either cDNA or gDNA, and it came from T cells, B-cell-depleted T cells, or PBMCs.

Study processing details: Reference gene primer amplification gave estimated nucleated cell counts. Libraries were prepared by immunoSEQ multiplex PCR; TCRdb keeps only in-frame clonotypes and omits some of them. V and J calls and clone size follow that table, whereas D and trimming were derived from the DNA. The table includes under 100,000 clones, around four fifths detected once. The sequence was obtained from a woman aged 65 to 85 with active or convalescent COVID-19. V is TRBV6-2 or TRBV6-3 and J is TRBJ2-4; D gene ambiguous. Specimen: peripheral blood. This CDR3 is CASSYQEETIQYF. CDR3 sequence (DNA): TGTGCCAGCAGTTACCAAGAGGAAACCATTCAGTACTTC.